A single sample gave rise to the 21 T cell receptor beta chains below, sequenced in a study of blood T cell repertoires in COVID-19. Data came from immunoSEQ multiplex PCR; TCRdb stores just in-frame clones and leaves some out. This table has roughly 250,000 clones, approximately 90% appearing once. Sequenced material: peripheral blood. The receptors originated from a woman in her 40s who had recovered from COVID-19.

The V call is TRBV2, the J call TRBJ2-3, with 8 bases aligning to TRBD1. CDR3 length equals 15 residues. Germline V gives CDR1 SNHLY, CDR2 FYNNEI. J lost 3 bases, V lost 5 bases, and 7 bases had no gene match. CDR3 sequence reads: CASSMGDRLTDTQYF. CDR3 DNA: TGTGCCAGCAGTATGGGGGACAGGCTGACAGATACGCAGTATTTT.

The chain employs TRBV7-2 and TRBJ1-6; weak D call: TRBD1 (6 bases). V was clipped by 2 bases and J by 7 bases, with 12 bases between them. The CDR3 is 15 residues long. Germline assignment: CDR1 SGHTA and CDR2 FQGNSA. CDR3 in amino acids: CASSLTGPQNSPLHF. CDR3 in DNA: TGTGCCAGCAGCTTAACAGGGCCCCAAAATTCACCCCTCCACTTT. The entire variable domain, with the rest obtained from reference TRBV7-2 and TRBJ1-6, is as follows: GAGVSQSPSNKVTEKGKDVELRCDPISGHTALYWYRQSLGQGLEFLIYFQGNSAPDKSGLPSDRFSAERTGGSVSTLTIQRTQQEDSAVYLCASSLTGPQNSPLHFGNGTRLTVT.

The chain couples TRBV5-4 to TRBJ2-5, with 11 positions matching TRBD2. Germline values: CDR1 SGHNT, CDR2 YYREEE (reference sequence). J lost 5 bases, V lost 0 bases, and 9 bases had no gene match. This CDR3 has 17 amino acids. The CDR3 region has the DNA TGTGCCAGCAGCTTGGCGGAAGGGCTAGCGGGAGGTGAGACCCAGTACTTC. Its protein is CASSLAEGLAGGETQYF.

The CDR3 here is CTSSQDRTSGGLETQYF. The CDR3, as DNA: TGCACCAGCAGCCAAGATAGGACTAGCGGGGGGCTAGAGACCCAGTACTTC. This rearrangement joins TRBV1 to TRBJ2-5; the table's D call, TRBD2, was not checked against the DNA. TRBV1 is noted as a pseudogene. The CDR3 is 17 residues long.

The chain uses TRBV7-3 and TRBJ2-5; D ambiguous. V was clipped by 1 base and J by 7 bases, with 13 bases between them. Germline CDR1 and CDR2: SGHTA and FQGTGA. The CDR3 sequence is 14 residues long. CDR3 amino acids: CASSLSGIAWTQYF. The CDR3 DNA follows: TGTGCCAGCAGCTTAAGTGGAATAGCTTGGACCCAGTACTTC. Supplemented by reference TRBV7-3 and TRBJ2-5, the full variable domain reads GAGVSQTPSNKVTEKGKYVELRCDPISGHTALYWYRQSLGQGPEFLIYFQGTGAADDSGLPNDRFFAVRPEGSVSTLKIQRTERGDSAVYLCASSLSGIAWTQYFGPGTRLLVL.

This clone occurred a few times. This chain connects TRBV9 to TRBJ2-1; 7 bases align to TRBD1. This CDR3 contains 15 residues. Losses at the gene ends were 2 bases for V and 0 bases for J; bases not matched to a gene: 2. In germline, CDR1 is SGDLS, CDR2 YYNGEE. CDR3 DNA: TGTGCCAGCAGCGTCGGACAGGACTCCTACAATGAGCAGTTCTTC. Encoded protein: CASSVGQDSYNEQFF.

The genes are TRBV6-5 and TRBJ1-5; unclear D gene. The length of the CDR3 is 13 residues. Trimming removed 6 bases at V and 4 bases at J, with 10 bases between. Per the germline V gene, CDR1 is MNHEY and CDR2 is SVGAGI. The CDR3, as DNA: TGTGCCAGCAGCCTCAGCGGAAATCAGCCCCAGCATTTT. This gives the protein CASSLSGNQPQHF.

A single count supports this clone. This chain joins TRBV6-2 or TRBV6-3 and TRBJ2-7; perhaps TRBD2 as D (5 bases). Germline assignment: CDR1 MNHEY and CDR2 SVGEGT. V shed 7 bases and J shed 3 bases, with 16 bases lying between them. CDR3 length equals 14 residues. CDR3 nucleotide sequence: TGTGCCAGCACCCCCGGACTGGGCGGCTACGAGCAGTACTTC. Its protein product is CASTPGLGGYEQYF.

The CDR3 reads CASSEGTGAYEQYF. Here the CDR3 DNA reads TGTGCCAGCAGTGAAGGGACAGGGGCCTACGAGCAGTACTTC. The chain recombines TRBV6-1 with TRBJ2-7, with TRBD1 matching 9 bases. The CDR3 has 14 amino acids. J lost 2 bases, V lost 1 base, and 0 bases had no gene match. CDR1 is MNHNS and CDR2 is SASEGT in the germline V gene.

The chain employs TRBV12-3 or TRBV12-4 and TRBJ2-7; TRBD2 agrees at 7 bases. The CDR3 runs to 13 residues. V shed 4 bases, J shed 4 bases, and the junction held 4 bases outside the gene matches. Here the CDR3 reads CASSWGGSYEQYF. Written as DNA, the CDR3 is TGTGCCAGCAGTTGGGGCGGGAGTTACGAGCAGTACTTC.

The J gene is TRBJ2-5, the V gene TRBV7-9; tentative D call: TRBD1 (6 bases). Between the trimmed V and J ends, which lost 5 bases and 4 bases, there was a span of 23 bases. The germline V gene has CDR1 SEHNR and CDR2 FQNEAQ (reference sequence). The CDR3 covers 17 residues. As DNA, the CDR3 is TGTGCCAGCAGCCCCACCGCTACAGGGTTGTTTGGAGAGACCCAGTACTTC. Translating it yields CASSPTATGLFGETQYF. The full variable domain, in which reference TRBV7-9 and TRBJ2-5 provide the parts outside the CDR3, is DTGVSQNPRHKITKRGQNVTFRCDPISEHNRLYWYRQTLGQGPEFLTYFQNEAQLEKSRLLSDRFSAERPKGSFSTLEIQRTEQGDSAMYLCASSPTATGLFGETQYFGPGTRLLVL.

This chain connects TRBV4-3 to TRBJ2-7; the D gene is possibly TRBD2 (6 bases). The CDR3 is 15 residues long. V lost 1 base and J lost 4, with 14 bases in between. CDR1 is LGHNA, CDR2 YSLEER, per germline. The CDR3 DNA reads TGCGCCAGCAGCCAAGGAATGGGACTTATTTACGAGCAGTACTTC. Translation gives CASSQGMGLIYEQYF.

The chain carries TRBV29-1 and TRBJ2-3, with a weak D call TRBD1 (5 bases). Germline assignment: CDR1 SQVTM and CDR2 ANQGSEA. This CDR3 has 13 residues. Trimming shortened V by 4 bases and J by 1 base, and 9 bases separated the two germline ends. Here the CDR3 reads CSVGKGGTDTQYF. CDR3 DNA: TGCAGCGTTGGTAAAGGGGGCACAGATACGCAGTATTTT.

Here the CDR3 reads CAWGETEKYTF. The DNA for the CDR3 is TGTGCCTGGGGGGAGACGGAGAAGTACACCTTC. The genes are TRBV30 and TRBJ1-2; D unresolved. CDR1 is GTSNPN and CDR2 is SVGIG in the germline V gene (reference sequence). With 5 bases removed from V and 11 bases from J, the gap between germline ends came to 15 bases. This CDR3 has 11 residues.

The chain couples TRBV3-1 (or the pseudogene TRBV3-2) to TRBJ2-5; 11 bases map to TRBD2. Germline-derived CDR1 and CDR2 are LGHDT and YNNKEL (reference sequence). J gave up 4 bases and V 5 bases, and 12 bases lay outside the gene matches. The CDR3 length is 17 residues. CDR3 coding DNA: TGTGCCAGCAGCGTGGCCTCCGGGACTAGCGGTCCAGAGACCCAGTACTTC. Translated: CASSVASGTSGPETQYF.

The chain has TRBV3-1 (or the pseudogene TRBV3-2) and TRBJ1-6; 7 bases are shared with TRBD1. Germline CDR1 reads LGHDT; CDR2 reads YNNKEL (reference sequence). Trimming at V came to 2 bases and at J to 7 bases, leaving 2 bases not matched to a gene. The CDR3 has 14 amino acids. This chain's CDR3 is CASSQPDRNSPLHF. As DNA, the CDR3 is TGTGCCAGCAGCCAACCGGACAGGAATTCACCCCTCCACTTT.

This chain connects TRBV28 to TRBJ1-5; TRBD1 matches 7 bases. The CDR3 extends over 15 amino acids. Trimming at V came to 5 bases and at J to 4 bases, leaving 8 bases not matched to a gene. Per germline, CDR1 MDHEN and CDR2 SYDVKM. The CDR3 coding sequence is TGTGCCAGCAGTACCCGACAGGGACCGAATCAGCCCCAGCATTTT. Amino acids: CASSTRQGPNQPQHF.

This chain links TRBV24-1 with TRBJ1-5, with 11 positions matching TRBD1. This CDR3 is 15 amino acids long. CDR1 and CDR2 (germline): KGHDR, SFDVKD. Losses at the gene ends were 6 bases for V and 3 bases for J; bases not matched to a gene: 3. The CDR3, as DNA: TGTGCCACCAGTAAGGGACAGGGGGACAATCAGCCCCAGCATTTT. Protein product: CATSKGQGDNQPQHF.

V gene TRBV19 combines with J gene TRBJ2-2; the D gene is possibly TRBD2 (6 bases). There are 15 residues in the CDR3. CDR1 is LNHDA, CDR2 SQIVND, per germline (reference sequence). The ends were cut back, 8 bases at V and 6 bases at J, with 19 bases in the middle. This CDR3 is CASRAWRDSAGELFF. CDR3 bases: TGTGCCAGTCGAGCCTGGAGGGATTCGGCCGGGGAGCTGTTTTTT.

The chain uses TRBV7-9 and TRBJ2-3; 8 bases match TRBD1. The CDR3 is made up of 14 amino acids. CDR1 is SEHNR and CDR2 is FQNEAQ in the germline V gene (reference sequence). V shed 0 bases, J shed 11 bases, and the junction held 7 bases outside the gene matches. The CDR3 is CASSLAQGGTMQYF. The CDR3 region has the DNA TGTGCCAGCAGCTTAGCACAGGGGGGTACAATGCAGTATTTT.

V gene TRBV11-2 combines with J gene TRBJ2-7; 10 bases align to TRBD1. V shed 4 bases, J shed 3 bases, and the junction held 3 bases outside the gene matches. The CDR3 spans 14 residues. Germline assignment: CDR1 SGHAT and CDR2 FQNNGV. The CDR3 protein is CASSSRDRGYEQYF. The CDR3 DNA reads as TGTGCCAGCAGCTCCAGGGACAGGGGCTACGAGCAGTACTTC. Variable domain in full (rest from reference TRBV11-2 and TRBJ2-7): EAGVAQSPRYKIIEKRQSVAFWCNPISGHATLYWYQQILGQGPKLLIQFQNNGVVDDSQLPKDRFSAERLKGVDSTLKIQPAKLEDSAVYLCASSSRDRGYEQYFGPGTRLTVT.